Listed below are T cell receptor beta chains from one sample, sequenced in a study of cytomegalovirus exposure and HLA in healthy donors. Clones were read by immunoSEQ multiplex PCR, and TCRdb kept only the in-frame ones, dropping some. In the table there are about 130,000 clones, roughly 82% of which are singletons. Sequenced input: PBMCs. Receptors originate from a middle-aged woman in good health and CMV-seropositive. CDR3s include the opening cysteine and the closing phenylalanine or tryptophan. A D gene is named only where the DNA matches it firmly. The listing skips clone size in some rows; elsewhere it reads once, few, many or a size class.

V,D,J,size,CDR3,DNA
TRBV6-6,TRBD2,TRBJ2-7,-,CASSSSGRNYEQYF,TGTGCCAGCAGTTCTAGCGGGAGAAACTACGAGCAGTACTTC
TRBV7-6,TRBD2,TRBJ2-2,-,CASSALAGLTGELFF,TGTGCCAGCAGCGCACTAGCGGGACTCACCGGGGAGCTGTTTTTT
TRBV19,-,TRBJ2-5,-,CASSPTSWHQETQYF,TGTGCCAGTAGCCCAACCAGTTGGCACCAAGAGACCCAGTACTTC
TRBV9,-,TRBJ2-3,-,CASSPGPGFSTDTQYF,TGTGCCAGCAGCCCGGGTCCTGGATTTAGCACAGATACGCAGTATTTT
TRBV10-3,TRBD1,TRBJ2-7,-,CAITRDRVYEQYF,TGTGCCATCACCAGGGACAGAGTGTACGAGCAGTACTTC
TRBV29-1,-,TRBJ2-7,-,CSVLGALYEQYF,TGCAGCGTCCTAGGGGCCCTCTACGAGCAGTACTTC
TRBV27,-,TRBJ1-1,-,CASSRRQMNTEAFF,TGTGCCAGCAGTCGCAGACAGATGAACACTGAAGCTTTCTTT
TRBV6-5,-,TRBJ1-2,-,CASRGEGGYTF,TGTGCCAGCAGGGGGGAGGGTGGCTACACCTTC
TRBV7-8,TRBD2,TRBJ2-3,-,CASSLGMGGGTDTQYF,TGTGCCAGCAGCTTGGGGATGGGGGGGGGCACAGATACGCAGTATTTT
TRBV5-1,-,TRBJ1-1,-,CASSFGTLNTEAFF,TGCGCCAGCAGCTTTGGTACATTGAACACTGAAGCTTTCTTT
TRBV27,-,TRBJ1-2,-,CASAARASNYGYTF,TGTGCCAGCGCCGCCAGGGCTTCAAACTATGGCTACACCTTC
TRBV7-9,TRBD2,TRBJ2-7,-,CASSLAGGTSYEQYF,TGTGCCAGCAGCCTAGCGGGAGGGACCTCCTACGAGCAGTACTTC
TRBV28,-,TRBJ2-6,-,CASSIRLSGANVLTF,TGTGCCAGCAGTATCCGACTCTCTGGGGCCAACGTCCTGACTTTC
TRBV19,-,TRBJ1-1,-,CASSIGRGAANTEAFF,TGTGCCAGTAGTATAGGTCGGGGGGCCGCGAACACTGAAGCTTTCTTT
TRBV5-4,TRBD2,TRBJ2-5,-,CASSSPGTSQETQYF,TGTGCCAGCAGTTCCCCCGGGACTAGCCAGGAGACCCAGTACTTC
TRBV19,-,TRBJ1-2,once,CASRGGNYGYTF,TGTGCCAGTCGCGGAGGGAACTATGGCTACACCTTC
TRBV7-9,-,TRBJ2-5,-,CASSLVQQETQYF,TGTGCCAGCAGCTTAGTTCAGCAAGAGACCCAGTACTTC
TRBV5-4,-,TRBJ2-6,few,CASSQASGANVLTF,TGTGCCAGTTCTCAGGCTTCTGGGGCCAACGTCCTGACTTTC
TRBV19,TRBD2,TRBJ2-2,-,CASSIDGRDTGELFF,TGTGCCAGTAGTATAGACGGGAGGGACACCGGGGAGCTGTTTTTT
TRBV10-3,TRBD1,TRBJ1-2,few,CAISQTGGANYGYTF,TGTGCCATCAGCCAGACAGGGGGCGCTAACTATGGCTACACCTTC
TRBV7-2,TRBD2,TRBJ2-1,-,CASSTPPPTSGIPYNEQFF,TGTGCCAGCAGCACACCCCCTCCGACTAGCGGGATTCCCTACAATGAGCAGTTCTTC
TRBV5-1,-,TRBJ1-2,-,CASSRGQGFNYGYTF,TGCGCCAGCAGCCGTGGACAAGGTTTTAACTATGGCTACACCTTC
TRBV4-2,-,TRBJ1-1,few,CASSPGGGMNTEAFF,TGTGCCAGCAGCCCAGGCGGGGGCATGAACACTGAAGCTTTCTTT
TRBV7-2,TRBD1,TRBJ1-1,-,CASRTRQGSTEAFF,TGTGCCAGCAGGACTAGACAGGGGTCCACTGAAGCTTTCTTT
TRBV5-6,-,TRBJ1-3,medium-sized,CASSSTAGNTIYF,TGTGCCAGCAGTTCGACAGCTGGAAACACCATATATTTT